This section outlines one T cell receptor beta chain sequence together with its context. Its antigen is not identified. The data were taken from a study of OX40 agonist ivuxolimab in advanced cancers. Whole-study findings and limits: At 0.1 to 3.0 mg/kg and by week 6, clonal expansion occurred in CD4+ and CD8+ blood T cells. CD8+ T cells showed, on average, more clonal expansion than CD4+ cells.

The CDR3 spans 16 residues. The J segment lost 4 bases and the V segment lost 3 bases, leaving 5 bases of the junction unmatched. Germline CDR1 reads MRHNA; CDR2 reads SNTAGT. Blood was sampled at baseline, cycle 4 day 1, and cycle 7 day 1. Only in-frame clones appear in the TCRdb table, and some are missing; sequencing was by immunoSEQ multiplex PCR. Here the sample spans under 40,000 clones, about 93% being singletons. V is TRBV6-4 and J is TRBJ2-1; the match to TRBD2 covers 11 bases. The receptor was isolated from an adult with an advanced solid tumor such as melanoma, head and neck, liver or kidney cancer. The material sequenced was CD4+ or CD8+ T cells sorted from blood, taken in a trial of the OX40 agonist ivuxolimab. The CDR3 nucleotides read TGTGCCAGCAGTGAGACAACTAGCGGGGGATACAATGAGCAGTTCTTC. The encoded protein is CASSETTSGGYNEQFF.